This note documents a single T cell receptor (beta chain) sequence. Its antigen is not identified. This entry is derived from a study of T cell clonotyping in hematopoietic cell transplantation. On the study more broadly: Recipient blood drawn about 28 days pretransplant and days 30, 100, 180 after. General study results and limits: Recipient TCR diversity dropped after transplant; expanded clonotypes rose from day 30 to 180.

Sequencing was performed with immunoSEQ multiplex PCR; in TCRdb, only in-frame clones are kept and a portion is missing. The data contain a few thousand clones, about 90% of them singletons. V was cut by 1 base and J by 6 bases, with 7 bases left in between. Germline CDR1 is MNHEY and CDR2 is SVGAGI. The CDR3 has 13 residues. The sample consisted of PBMCs, taken at the time of graft-versus-host disease after allogeneic stem cell transplant. The genes are TRBV6-5 and TRBJ2-1; D is uncertain. This clonotype was obtained from a male patient between 60 and 69 years old who had an allogeneic stem cell transplant from a related donor, so the T cells may come from the graft donor. Some clones in this sample may be carry-over from other donors' samples. The CDR3 region is CASSYYRGNEQFF. The DNA for the CDR3 is TGTGCCAGCAGTTACTATAGAGGCAATGAGCAGTTCTTC.